This T cell receptor (beta chain) was documented in a study of HIV-infected children after antiretroviral therapy interruption. About the study: Four children interrupted treatment; four stayed on continuous treatment. Interruption-arm samples span weeks 0, 12, interruption end (24 or 48), and about 3 years post-study.

Treatment: PENTA 11 planned treatment interruption arm or continuous ART arm. Naive CD4+ CD45RA+ CD45RO- T cells were FACS-sorted from thawed PBMCs. At least ten counts were recorded for this clonotype. Its antigen is not known. A 3' RACE protocol on RNA, with unique molecular identifiers, produced the TCR library. From the 3' RACE reads, TCRdb called clonotypes with MiXCR, one entry per CDR3 protein. In the table there are 90,000 or so distinct CDR3 sequences, around 6.9% of which are singletons. Study-level results: The Gini coefficient of naive CD4+ repertoires rose, returning to baseline by 3 years.

The source material was CD45RA+ CD4+ T cells from PBMCs, pooled from several time points, sampled from a donor given antiretroviral therapy, either interrupted or continuous. The subset was: naive CD4+ CD45RA+ CD45RO- T cells. The clonotype comes from a pool of human donors with HIV.

The CDR3 here is CASSVGQYNSPLHF. The CDR3, as DNA: TGTGCCAGCAGCGTTGGACAGTATAATTCACCCCTCCACTTT. The chain combines TRBV7-9 with TRBJ1-6, with D possibly matching TRBD1 (6 bases). This CDR3 has 14 amino acids. V was pared by 5 bases and J by 4 bases, with 9 bases between. Per germline, CDR1 SEHNR and CDR2 FQNEAQ (reference sequence).